Below are 8 T cell receptor beta chains sequenced from a single sample in a study of blood T cell repertoires in COVID-19. The data were produced by immunoSEQ multiplex PCR, yet TCRdb's version contains in-frame clones alone and is incomplete. The sample includes roughly 20,000 clones, approximately 92% seen only once; the top ten take 10% to 15%. The sample comprised peripheral blood. All receptors come from a man aged 55 to 69 with active COVID-19.

The V call is TRBV5-4, the J call TRBJ2-7; 11 bases are a match to TRBD2. The CDR3 length is 16 residues. Germline values: CDR1 SGHNT, CDR2 YYREEE (reference sequence). Unmatched junction bases numbered 13, after V lost 4 bases and J lost 7 bases. The CDR3 bases are TGTGCCAGCAGCCCCAGTAGCGGGAGGGCGGTGGGAGAGCAGTACTTC. Its protein is CASSPSSGRAVGEQYF. The full variable domain, with the rest looked up from reference TRBV5-4 and TRBJ2-7, is ETGVTQSPTHLIKTRGQQVTLRCSSQSGHNTVSWYQQALGQGPQFIFQYYREEENGRGNFPPRFSGLQFPNYSSELNVNALELDDSALYLCASSPSSGRAVGEQYFGPGTRLTVT.

The chain links TRBV4-3 to TRBJ1-2; D gene unclear. Deletions cut 4 bases from V and 8 bases from J, with 20 bases between. CDR1 is LGHNA and CDR2 is YSLEER in the germline V gene. This CDR3 contains 15 residues. CDR3 nucleotides: TGCGCCAGCAGCCCGACACCGGGTTCCGGGGTAGGCTACACCTTC. Protein sequence: CASSPTPGSGVGYTF.

The chain combines TRBV10-3 with TRBJ2-3, with D perhaps TRBD2 (6 bases). The CDR3 is made up of 15 amino acids. The germline gives CDR1 ENHRY, CDR2 SYGVKD. V dropped 2 bases and J dropped 0 bases, with 9 bases sitting between them. The CDR3 DNA reads TGTGCCATCAGTGAGGGGCGGGGAAGCACAGATACGCAGTATTTT. It yields the protein CAISEGRGSTDTQYF.

The chain couples TRBV30 to TRBJ2-5, with D possibly TRBD2 on 7 matching bases. Trimming pared 4 bases from V and 4 bases from J, leaving 19 bases between. Looked up from germline, CDR1 is GTSNPN and CDR2 is SVGIG (reference sequence). CDR3 length: 15 amino acids. This CDR3 is CAWKQGLAVVETQYF. CDR3 in DNA: TGTGCCTGGAAGCAGGGGCTAGCGGTCGTAGAGACCCAGTACTTC.

The V call is TRBV5-1, the J call TRBJ1-4; weak D call: TRBD1 (5 bases). This CDR3 comprises 14 residues. Germline CDR1 and CDR2: SGHRS and YFSETQ. V lost 4 bases to trimming and J lost 5 bases, with 12 bases between them. The CDR3 loop is CASSVQGGNEKLFF. CDR3 nucleotides: TGCGCCAGCAGCGTCCAGGGAGGGAATGAAAAACTGTTTTTT.

This chain uses TRBV15 with TRBJ2-1; 7 bases align to TRBD2. The ends lost 1 base at V and 0 bases at J; junction bases unmatched: 3. Germline loops: CDR1 LNHNV, CDR2 YYDKDF (reference sequence). The CDR3 sequence is 16 residues long. The CDR3 bases are TGTGCCACCAGCAGAGCTAGCGGTAGCTCCTACAATGAGCAGTTCTTC. Encoded protein: CATSRASGSSYNEQFF.

The rearrangement links TRBV30 to TRBJ1-1; D is perhaps TRBD1 (6 bases). This CDR3 is 11 amino acids long. Trimming removed 5 bases from V and 7 bases from J, with 11 bases in between. Looked up from germline, CDR1 is GTSNPN and CDR2 is SVGIG (reference sequence). The CDR3 here is CAWGQRYEAFF. The DNA of the CDR3 is TGTGCCTGGGGACAGCGCTATGAAGCTTTCTTT.

The chain has TRBV5-4 and TRBJ2-1; D is unresolved. The CDR3 has 13 amino acids. The ends were cut back, 4 bases at V and 7 bases at J, with 12 bases in the middle. CDR1 is SGHNT, CDR2 YYREEE, per germline (reference sequence). CDR3 sequence: CASSPPYANEQFF. Here the CDR3 DNA reads TGTGCCAGCAGCCCCCCCTATGCAAATGAGCAGTTCTTC.